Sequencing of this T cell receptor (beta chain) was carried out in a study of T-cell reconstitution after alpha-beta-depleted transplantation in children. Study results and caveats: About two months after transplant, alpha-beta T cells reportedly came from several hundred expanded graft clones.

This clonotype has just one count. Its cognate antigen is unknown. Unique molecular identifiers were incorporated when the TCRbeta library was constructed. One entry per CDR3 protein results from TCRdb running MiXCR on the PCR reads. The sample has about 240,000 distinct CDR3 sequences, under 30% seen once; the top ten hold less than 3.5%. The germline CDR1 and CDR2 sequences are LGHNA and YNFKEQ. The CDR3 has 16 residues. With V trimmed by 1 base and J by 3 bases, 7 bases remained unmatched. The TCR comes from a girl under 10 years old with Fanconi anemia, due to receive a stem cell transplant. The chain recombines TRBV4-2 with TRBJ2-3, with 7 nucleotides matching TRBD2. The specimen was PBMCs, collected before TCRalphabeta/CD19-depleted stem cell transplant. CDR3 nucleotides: TGTGCCAGCAGCCAAGTCCTAGCGGCTCGGACAGATACGCAGTATTTT. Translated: CASSQVLAARTDTQYF.